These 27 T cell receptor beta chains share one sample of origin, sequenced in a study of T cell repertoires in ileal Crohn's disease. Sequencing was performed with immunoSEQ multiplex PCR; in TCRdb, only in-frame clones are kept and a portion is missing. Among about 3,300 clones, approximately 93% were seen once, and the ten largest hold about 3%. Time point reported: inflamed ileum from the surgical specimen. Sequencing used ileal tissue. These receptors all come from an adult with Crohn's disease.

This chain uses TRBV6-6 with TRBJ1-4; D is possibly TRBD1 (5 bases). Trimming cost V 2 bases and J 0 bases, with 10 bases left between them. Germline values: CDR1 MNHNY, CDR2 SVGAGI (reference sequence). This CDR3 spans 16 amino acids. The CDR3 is CASSYGTGATNEKLFF. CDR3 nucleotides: TGTGCCAGCAGTTACGGGACCGGCGCAACTAATGAAAAACTGTTTTTT.

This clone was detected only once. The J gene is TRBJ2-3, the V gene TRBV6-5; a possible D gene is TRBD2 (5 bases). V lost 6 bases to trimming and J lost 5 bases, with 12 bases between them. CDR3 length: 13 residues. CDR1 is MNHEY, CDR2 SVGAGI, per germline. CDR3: CASSLTRGDTQYF. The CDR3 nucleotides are TGTGCCAGCAGCCTAACCCGGGGAGATACGCAGTATTTT.

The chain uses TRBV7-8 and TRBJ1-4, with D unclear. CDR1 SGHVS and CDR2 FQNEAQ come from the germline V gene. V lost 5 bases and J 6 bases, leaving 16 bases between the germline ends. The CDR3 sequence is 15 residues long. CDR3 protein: CASSPPGSTYEKLFF. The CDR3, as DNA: TGTGCCAGCAGCCCCCCGGGGTCTACTTATGAAAAACTGTTTTTT.

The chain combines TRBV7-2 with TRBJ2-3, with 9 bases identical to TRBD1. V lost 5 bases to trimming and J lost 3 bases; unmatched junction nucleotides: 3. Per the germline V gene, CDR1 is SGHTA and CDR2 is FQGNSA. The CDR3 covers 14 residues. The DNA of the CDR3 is TGTGCCAGCAGCAGGGGACAGGGAACAGATACGCAGTATTTT. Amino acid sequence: CASSRGQGTDTQYF. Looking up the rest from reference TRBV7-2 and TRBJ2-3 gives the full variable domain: GAGVSQSPSNKVTEKGKDVELRCDPISGHTALYWYRQSLGQGLEFLIYFQGNSAPDKSGLPSDRFSAERTGGSVSTLTIQRTQQEDSAVYLCASSRGQGTDTQYFGPGTRLTVL.

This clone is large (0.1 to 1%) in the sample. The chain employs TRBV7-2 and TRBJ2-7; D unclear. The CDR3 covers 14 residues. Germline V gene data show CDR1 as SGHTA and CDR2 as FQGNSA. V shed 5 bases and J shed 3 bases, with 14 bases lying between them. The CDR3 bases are TGTGCCAGCAGCCCTAATTCGGGTCTCTACGAGCAGTACTTC. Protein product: CASSPNSGLYEQYF.

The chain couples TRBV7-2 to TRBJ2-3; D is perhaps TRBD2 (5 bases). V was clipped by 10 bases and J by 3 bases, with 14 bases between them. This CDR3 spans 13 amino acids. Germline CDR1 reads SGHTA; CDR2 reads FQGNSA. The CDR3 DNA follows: TGTGCCACCAACTCCCGGGAAACAGATACGCAGTATTTT. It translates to CATNSRETDTQYF.

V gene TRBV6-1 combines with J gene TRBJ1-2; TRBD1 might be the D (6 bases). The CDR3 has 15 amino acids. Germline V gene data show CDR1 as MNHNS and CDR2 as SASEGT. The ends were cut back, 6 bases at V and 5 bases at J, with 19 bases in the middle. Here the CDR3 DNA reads TGTGCCAGCAGGGGCTGGGACACTCAGGAGTATGGCTACACCTTC. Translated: CASRGWDTQEYGYTF.

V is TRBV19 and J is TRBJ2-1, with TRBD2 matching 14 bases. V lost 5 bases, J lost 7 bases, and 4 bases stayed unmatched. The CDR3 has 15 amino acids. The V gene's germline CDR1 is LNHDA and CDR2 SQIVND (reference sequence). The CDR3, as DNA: TGTGCCAGTAGTTGGGGGACTAGCGGGAGAAATGAGCAGTTCTTC. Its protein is CASSWGTSGRNEQFF.

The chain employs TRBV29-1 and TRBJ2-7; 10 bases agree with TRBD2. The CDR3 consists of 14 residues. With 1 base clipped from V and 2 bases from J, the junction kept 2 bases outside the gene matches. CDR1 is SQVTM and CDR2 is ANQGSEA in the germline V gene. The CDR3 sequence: CSVEGAGGPYEQYF. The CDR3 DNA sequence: TGCAGCGTTGAAGGAGCGGGAGGGCCCTACGAGCAGTACTTC.

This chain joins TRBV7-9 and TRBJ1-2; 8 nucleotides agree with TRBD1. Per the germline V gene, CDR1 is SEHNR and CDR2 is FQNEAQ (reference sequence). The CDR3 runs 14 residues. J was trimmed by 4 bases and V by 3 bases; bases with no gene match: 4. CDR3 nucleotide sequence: TGTGCCAGCAGCTTTTCAGGGGGCCGCTATGGCTACACCTTC. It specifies CASSFSGGRYGYTF. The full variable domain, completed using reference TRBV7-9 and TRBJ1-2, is DTGVSQNPRHKITKRGQNVTFRCDPISEHNRLYWYRQTLGQGPEFLTYFQNEAQLEKSRLLSDRFSAERPKGSFSTLEIQRTEQGDSAMYLCASSFSGGRYGYTFGSGTRLTVV.

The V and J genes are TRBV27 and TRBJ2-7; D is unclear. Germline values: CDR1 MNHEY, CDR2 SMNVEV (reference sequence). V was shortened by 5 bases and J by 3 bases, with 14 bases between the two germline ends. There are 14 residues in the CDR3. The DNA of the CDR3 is TGTGCCAGCAGTCCCCGGGCCTTATTCTACGAGCAGTACTTC. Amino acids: CASSPRALFYEQYF.

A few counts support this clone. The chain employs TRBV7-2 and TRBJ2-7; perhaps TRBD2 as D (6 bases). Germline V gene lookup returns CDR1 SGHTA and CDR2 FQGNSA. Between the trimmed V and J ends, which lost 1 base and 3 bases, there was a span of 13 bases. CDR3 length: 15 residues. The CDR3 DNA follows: TGTGCCAGCAGCTTAGATCTATCGGGGGTCTACGAGCAGTACTTC. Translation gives CASSLDLSGVYEQYF.

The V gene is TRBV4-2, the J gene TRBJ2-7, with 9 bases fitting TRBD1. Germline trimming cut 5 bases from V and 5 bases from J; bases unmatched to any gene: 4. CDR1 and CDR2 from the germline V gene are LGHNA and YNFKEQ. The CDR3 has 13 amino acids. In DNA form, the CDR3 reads TGTGCCAGCAGCAATACAGGGGGCAACGAGCAGTACTTC. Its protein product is CASSNTGGNEQYF.

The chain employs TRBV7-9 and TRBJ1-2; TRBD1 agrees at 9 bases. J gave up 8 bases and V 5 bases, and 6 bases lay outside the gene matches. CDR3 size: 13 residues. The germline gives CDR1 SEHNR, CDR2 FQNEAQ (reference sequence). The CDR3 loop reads CASSTQGARGYTF. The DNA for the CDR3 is TGTGCCAGCAGCACACAGGGGGCGCGCGGCTACACCTTC.

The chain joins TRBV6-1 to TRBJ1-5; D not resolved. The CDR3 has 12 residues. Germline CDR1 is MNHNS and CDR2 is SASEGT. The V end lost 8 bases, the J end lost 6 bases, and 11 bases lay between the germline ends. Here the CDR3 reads CASGGFGQPQHF. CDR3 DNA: TGTGCCAGCGGCGGGTTCGGTCAGCCCCAGCATTTT.

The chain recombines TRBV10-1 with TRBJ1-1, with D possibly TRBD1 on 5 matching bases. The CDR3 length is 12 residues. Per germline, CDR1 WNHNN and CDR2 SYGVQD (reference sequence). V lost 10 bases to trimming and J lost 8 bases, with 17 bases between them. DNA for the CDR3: TGCGCCACCCCCGAGGGCCAGGGCGAAGCTTTCTTT. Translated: CATPEGQGEAFF.

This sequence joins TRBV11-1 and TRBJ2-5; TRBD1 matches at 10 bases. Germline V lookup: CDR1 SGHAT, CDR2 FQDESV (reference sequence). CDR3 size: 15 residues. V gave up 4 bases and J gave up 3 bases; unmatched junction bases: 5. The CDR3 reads CASSSPGQGKETQYF. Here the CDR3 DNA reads TGTGCCAGCAGCTCACCGGGACAGGGGAAAGAGACCCAGTACTTC.

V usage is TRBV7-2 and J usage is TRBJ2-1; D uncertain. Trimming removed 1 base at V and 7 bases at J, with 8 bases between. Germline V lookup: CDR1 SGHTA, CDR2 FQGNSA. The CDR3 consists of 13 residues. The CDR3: CASSLGLQNEQFF. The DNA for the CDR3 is TGTGCCAGCAGCTTAGGCCTCCAGAATGAGCAGTTCTTC.

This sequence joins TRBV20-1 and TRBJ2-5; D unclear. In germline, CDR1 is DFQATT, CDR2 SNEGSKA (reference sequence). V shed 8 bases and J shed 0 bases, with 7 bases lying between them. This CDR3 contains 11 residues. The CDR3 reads CSSQHQETQYF. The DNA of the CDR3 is TGCAGTTCGCAACACCAAGAGACCCAGTACTTC.

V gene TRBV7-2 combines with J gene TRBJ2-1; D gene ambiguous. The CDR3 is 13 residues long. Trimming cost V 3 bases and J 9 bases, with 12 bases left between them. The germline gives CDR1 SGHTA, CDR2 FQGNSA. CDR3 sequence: CASSFGPVGEQFF. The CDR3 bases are TGTGCCAGCAGCTTTGGGCCAGTAGGTGAGCAGTTCTTC.

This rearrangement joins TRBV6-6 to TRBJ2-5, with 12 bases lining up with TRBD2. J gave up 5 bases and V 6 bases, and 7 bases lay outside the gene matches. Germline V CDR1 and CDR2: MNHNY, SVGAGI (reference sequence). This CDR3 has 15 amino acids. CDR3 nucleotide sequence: TGTGCCAGCAGACACCGACTAGCGGGGGAGGAGACCCAGTACTTC. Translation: CASRHRLAGEETQYF.

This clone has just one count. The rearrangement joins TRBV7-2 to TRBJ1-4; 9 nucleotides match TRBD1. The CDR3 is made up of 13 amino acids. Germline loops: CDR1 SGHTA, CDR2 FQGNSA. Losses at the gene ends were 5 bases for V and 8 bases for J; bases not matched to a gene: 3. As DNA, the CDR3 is TGTGCCAGCAGCCCGGACAGGGGAGAAAAACTGTTTTTT. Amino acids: CASSPDRGEKLFF.

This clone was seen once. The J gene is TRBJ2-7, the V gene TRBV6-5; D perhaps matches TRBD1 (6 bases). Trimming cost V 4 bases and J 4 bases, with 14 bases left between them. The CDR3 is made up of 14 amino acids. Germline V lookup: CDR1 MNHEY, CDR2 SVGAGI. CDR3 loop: CASSWTATEYEQYF. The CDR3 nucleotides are TGTGCCAGCAGTTGGACAGCAACCGAATACGAGCAGTACTTC.

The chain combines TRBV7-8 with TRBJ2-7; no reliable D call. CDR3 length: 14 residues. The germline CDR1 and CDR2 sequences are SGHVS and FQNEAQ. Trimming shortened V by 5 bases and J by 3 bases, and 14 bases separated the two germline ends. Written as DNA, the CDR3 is TGTGCCAGCAGCCCGTACGCAGCCAACTACGAGCAGTACTTC. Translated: CASSPYAANYEQYF.

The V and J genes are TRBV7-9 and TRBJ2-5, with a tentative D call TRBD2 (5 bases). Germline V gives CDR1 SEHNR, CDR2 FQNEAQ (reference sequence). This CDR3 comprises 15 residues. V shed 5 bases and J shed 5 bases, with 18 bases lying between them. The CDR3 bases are TGTGCCAGCAGCCCGCTGGGAGCAGCCAAGGAGACCCAGTACTTC. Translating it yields CASSPLGAAKETQYF.

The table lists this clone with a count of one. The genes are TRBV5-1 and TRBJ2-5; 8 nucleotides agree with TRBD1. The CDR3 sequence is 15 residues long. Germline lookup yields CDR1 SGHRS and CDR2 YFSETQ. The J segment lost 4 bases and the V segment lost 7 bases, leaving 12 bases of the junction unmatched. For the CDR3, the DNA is TGCGCCAGCGCCGGGGCAGGGGGCGTACGAGAGACCCAGTACTTC. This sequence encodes CASAGAGGVRETQYF.

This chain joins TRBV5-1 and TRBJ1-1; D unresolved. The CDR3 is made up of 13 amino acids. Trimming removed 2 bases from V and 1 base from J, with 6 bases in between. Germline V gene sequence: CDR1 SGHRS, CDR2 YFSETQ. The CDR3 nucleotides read TGCGCCAGCAGCTTCGGTGAGAACACTGAAGCTTTCTTT. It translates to CASSFGENTEAFF.